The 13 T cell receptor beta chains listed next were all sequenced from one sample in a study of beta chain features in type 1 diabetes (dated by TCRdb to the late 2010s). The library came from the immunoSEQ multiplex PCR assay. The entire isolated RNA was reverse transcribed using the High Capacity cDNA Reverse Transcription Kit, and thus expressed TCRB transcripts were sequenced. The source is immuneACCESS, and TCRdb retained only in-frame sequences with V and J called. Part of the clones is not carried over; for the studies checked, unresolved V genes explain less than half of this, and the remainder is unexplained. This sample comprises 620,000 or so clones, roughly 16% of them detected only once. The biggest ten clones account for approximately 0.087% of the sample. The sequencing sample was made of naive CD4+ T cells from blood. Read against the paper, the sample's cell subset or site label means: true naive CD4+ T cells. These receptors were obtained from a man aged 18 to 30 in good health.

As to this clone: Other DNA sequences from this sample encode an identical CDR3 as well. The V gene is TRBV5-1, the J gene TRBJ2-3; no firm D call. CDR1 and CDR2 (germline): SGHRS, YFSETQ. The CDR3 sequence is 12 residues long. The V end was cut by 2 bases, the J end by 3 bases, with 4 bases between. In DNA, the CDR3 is TGCGCCAGCAGCTTTAGTACAGATACGCAGTATTTT. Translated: CASSFSTDTQYF.

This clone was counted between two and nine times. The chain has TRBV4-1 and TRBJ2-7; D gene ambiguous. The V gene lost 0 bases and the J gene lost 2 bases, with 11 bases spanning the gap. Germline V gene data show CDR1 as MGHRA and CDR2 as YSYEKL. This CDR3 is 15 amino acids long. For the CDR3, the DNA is TGCGCCAGCAGCCAAGAAGAGGCCCTACCCTACGAGCAGTACTTC. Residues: CASSQEEALPYEQYF.

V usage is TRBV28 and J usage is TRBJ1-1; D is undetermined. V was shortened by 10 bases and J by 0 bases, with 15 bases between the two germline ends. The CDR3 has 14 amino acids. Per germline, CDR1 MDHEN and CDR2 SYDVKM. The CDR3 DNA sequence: TGTGCCATTCACAGTTTTAGAATGAACACTGAAGCTTTCTTT. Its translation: CAIHSFRMNTEAFF. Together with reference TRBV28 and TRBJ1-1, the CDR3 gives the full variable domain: DVKVTQSSRYLVKRTGEKVFLECVQDMDHENMFWYRQDPGLGLRLIYFSYDVKMKEKGDIPEGYSVSREKKERFSLILESASTNQTSMYLCAIHSFRMNTEAFFGQGTRLTVV.

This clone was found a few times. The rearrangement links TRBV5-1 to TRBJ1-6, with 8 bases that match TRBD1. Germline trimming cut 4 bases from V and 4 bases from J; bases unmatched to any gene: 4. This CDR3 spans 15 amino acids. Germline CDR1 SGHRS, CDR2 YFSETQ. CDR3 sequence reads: CASSKGQVYNSPLHF. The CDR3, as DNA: TGCGCCAGCAGCAAGGGACAGGTGTATAATTCACCCCTCCACTTT.

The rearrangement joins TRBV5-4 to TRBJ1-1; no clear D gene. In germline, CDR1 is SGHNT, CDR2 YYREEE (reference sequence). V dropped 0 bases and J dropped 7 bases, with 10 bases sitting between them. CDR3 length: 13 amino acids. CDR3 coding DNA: TGTGCCAGCAGCTTGGCGCTACAGTTTGAAGCTTTCTTT. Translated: CASSLALQFEAFF.

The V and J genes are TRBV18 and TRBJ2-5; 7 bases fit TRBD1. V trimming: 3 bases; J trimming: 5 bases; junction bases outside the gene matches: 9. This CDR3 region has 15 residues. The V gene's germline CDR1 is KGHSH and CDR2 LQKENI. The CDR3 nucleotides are TGTGCCAGCTCACCTTTACAGGGGTCGGGGGAGACCCAGTACTTC. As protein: CASSPLQGSGETQYF.

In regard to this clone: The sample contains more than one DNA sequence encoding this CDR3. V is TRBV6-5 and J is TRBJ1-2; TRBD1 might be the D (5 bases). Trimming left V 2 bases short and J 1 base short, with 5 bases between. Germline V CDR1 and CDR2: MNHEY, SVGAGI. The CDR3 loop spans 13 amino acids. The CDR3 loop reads CASSYDSNYGYTF. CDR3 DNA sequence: TGTGCCAGCAGTTACGACAGTAACTATGGCTACACCTTC.

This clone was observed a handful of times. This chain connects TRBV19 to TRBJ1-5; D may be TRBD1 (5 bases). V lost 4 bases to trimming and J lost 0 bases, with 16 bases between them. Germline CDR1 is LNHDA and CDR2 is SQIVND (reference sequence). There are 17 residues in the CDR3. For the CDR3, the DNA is TGTGCCAGTAGTAGGATCGGAGGGGACTATAGCAATCAGCCCCAGCATTTT. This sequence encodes CASSRIGGDYSNQPQHF.

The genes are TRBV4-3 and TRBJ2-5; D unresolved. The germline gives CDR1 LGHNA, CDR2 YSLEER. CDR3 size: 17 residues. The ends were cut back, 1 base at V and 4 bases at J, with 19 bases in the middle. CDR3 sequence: CASSQGQGMGLGETQYF. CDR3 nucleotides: TGCGCCAGCAGCCAAGGGCAAGGGATGGGCTTAGGAGAGACCCAGTACTTC.

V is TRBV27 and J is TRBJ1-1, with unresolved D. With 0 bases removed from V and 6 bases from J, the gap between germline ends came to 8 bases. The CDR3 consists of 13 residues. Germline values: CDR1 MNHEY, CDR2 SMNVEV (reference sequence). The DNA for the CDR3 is TGTGCCAGCAGTTTATCGAATCTTGCTGAAGCTTTCTTT. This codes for CASSLSNLAEAFF.

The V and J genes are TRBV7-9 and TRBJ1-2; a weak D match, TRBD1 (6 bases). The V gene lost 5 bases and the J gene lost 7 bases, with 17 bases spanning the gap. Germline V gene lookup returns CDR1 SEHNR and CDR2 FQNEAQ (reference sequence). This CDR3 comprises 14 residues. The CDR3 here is CASSGRAGDIGYTF. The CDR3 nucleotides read TGTGCCAGCAGCGGCCGGGCAGGGGATATTGGCTACACCTTC.

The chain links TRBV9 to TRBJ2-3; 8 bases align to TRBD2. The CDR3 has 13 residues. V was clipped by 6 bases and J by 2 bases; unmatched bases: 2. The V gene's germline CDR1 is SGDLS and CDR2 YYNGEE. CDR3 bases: TGTGCCAGCACAGCGGGAGACACAGATACGCAGTATTTT. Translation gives CASTAGDTDTQYF.

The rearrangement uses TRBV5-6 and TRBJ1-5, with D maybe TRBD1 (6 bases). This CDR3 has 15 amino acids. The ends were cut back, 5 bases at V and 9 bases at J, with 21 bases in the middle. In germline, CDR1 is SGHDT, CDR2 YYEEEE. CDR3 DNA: TGTGCCAGCAGTTTACAGGGTAGGTCCGGACGGCCCCAGCATTTT. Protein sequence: CASSLQGRSGRPQHF.